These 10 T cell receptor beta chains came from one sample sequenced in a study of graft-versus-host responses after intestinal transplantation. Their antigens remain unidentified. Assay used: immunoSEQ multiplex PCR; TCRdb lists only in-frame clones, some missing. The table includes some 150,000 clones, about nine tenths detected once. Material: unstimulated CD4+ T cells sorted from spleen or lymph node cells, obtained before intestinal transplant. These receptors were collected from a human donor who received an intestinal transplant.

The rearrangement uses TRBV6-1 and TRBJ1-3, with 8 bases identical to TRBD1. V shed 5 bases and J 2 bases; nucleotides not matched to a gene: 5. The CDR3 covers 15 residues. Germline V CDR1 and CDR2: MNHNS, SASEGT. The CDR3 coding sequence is TGTGCCAGCAGTCCCCACAGGGGGACTGGAAACACCATATATTTT. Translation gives CASSPHRGTGNTIYF.

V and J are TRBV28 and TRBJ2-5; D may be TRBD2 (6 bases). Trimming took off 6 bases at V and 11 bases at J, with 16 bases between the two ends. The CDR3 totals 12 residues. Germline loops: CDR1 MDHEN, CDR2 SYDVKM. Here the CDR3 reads CASRGPTGEQYF. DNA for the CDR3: TGTGCCAGCAGGGGACCTACGGGAGAGCAGTACTTC.

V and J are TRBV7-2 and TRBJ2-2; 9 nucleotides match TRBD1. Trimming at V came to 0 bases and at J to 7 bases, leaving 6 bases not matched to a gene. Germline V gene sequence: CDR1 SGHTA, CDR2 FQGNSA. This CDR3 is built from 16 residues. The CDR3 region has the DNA TGTGCCAGCAGCTTAGCAGGGACAGGGATTGGCGGGGAGCTGTTTTTT. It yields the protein CASSLAGTGIGGELFF.

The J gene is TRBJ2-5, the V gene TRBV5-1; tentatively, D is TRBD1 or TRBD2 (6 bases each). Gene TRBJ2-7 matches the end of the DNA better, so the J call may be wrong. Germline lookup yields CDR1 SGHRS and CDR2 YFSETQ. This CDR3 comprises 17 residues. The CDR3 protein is CASSLYTGAISSYEQYF. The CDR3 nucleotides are TGCGCCAGCAGCTTGTATACGGGGGCCATAAGCTCCTACGAGCAGTACTTC.

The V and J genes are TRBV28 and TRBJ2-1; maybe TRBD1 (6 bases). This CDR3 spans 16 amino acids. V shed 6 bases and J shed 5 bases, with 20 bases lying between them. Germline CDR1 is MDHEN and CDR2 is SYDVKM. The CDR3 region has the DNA TGTGCCAGCAGCTCCCCCGGGGACAAAGTTCACAATGAGCAGTTCTTC. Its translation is CASSSPGDKVHNEQFF.

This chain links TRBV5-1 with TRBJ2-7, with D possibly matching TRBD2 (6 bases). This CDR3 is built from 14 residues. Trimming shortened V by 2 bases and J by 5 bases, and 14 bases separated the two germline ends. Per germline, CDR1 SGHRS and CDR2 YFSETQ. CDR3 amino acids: CASSFREYAHEQYF. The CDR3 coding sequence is TGCGCCAGCAGCTTCCGGGAGTATGCCCACGAGCAGTACTTC.

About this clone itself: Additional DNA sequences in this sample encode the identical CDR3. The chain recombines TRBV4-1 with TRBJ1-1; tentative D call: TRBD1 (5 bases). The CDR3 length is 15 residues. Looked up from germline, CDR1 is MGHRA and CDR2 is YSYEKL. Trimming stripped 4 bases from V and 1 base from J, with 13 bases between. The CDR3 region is CASSPYSTGNTEAFF. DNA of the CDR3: TGCGCCAGCAGCCCGTACAGTACAGGGAACACTGAAGCTTTCTTT.

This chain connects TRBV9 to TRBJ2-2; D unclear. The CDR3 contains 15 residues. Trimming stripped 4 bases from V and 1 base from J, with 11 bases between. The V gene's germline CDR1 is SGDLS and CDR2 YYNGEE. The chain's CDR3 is CASSPHGGNTGELFF. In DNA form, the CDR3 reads TGTGCCAGCAGCCCCCATGGCGGGAACACCGGGGAGCTGTTTTTT. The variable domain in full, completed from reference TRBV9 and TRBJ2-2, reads DSGVTQTPKHLITATGQRVTLRCSPRSGDLSVYWYQQSLDQGLQFLIQYYNGEERAKGNILERFSAQQFPDLHSELNLSSLELGDSALYFCASSPHGGNTGELFFGEGSRLTVL.

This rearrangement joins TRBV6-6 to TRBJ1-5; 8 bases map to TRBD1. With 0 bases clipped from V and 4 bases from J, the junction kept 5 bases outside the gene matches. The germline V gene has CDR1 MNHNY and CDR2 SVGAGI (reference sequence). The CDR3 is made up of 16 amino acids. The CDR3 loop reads CASSYSTGTGNQPQHF. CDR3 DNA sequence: TGTGCCAGCAGTTACTCGACGGGGACAGGTAATCAGCCCCAGCATTTT.

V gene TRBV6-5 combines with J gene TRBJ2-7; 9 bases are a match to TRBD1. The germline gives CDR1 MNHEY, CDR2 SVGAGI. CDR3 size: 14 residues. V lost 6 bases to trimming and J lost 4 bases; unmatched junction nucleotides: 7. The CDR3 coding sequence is TGTGCCAGCAGCGCGGACAGGGGAGCGTACGAGCAGTACTTC. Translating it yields CASSADRGAYEQYF.